This T cell receptor (beta chain) was found in a study of patients and donors after allogeneic stem cell transplantation. TCRdb recomputed calls from the RT-PCR reads with MiXCR, one row per CDR3 protein. Seen here are about a million distinct CDR3 sequences, 15% to 20% observed once, and the top ten hold 5% to 6.5%. This CDR3 is 14 amino acids long. Looked up from germline, CDR1 is SGHRS and CDR2 is YFSETQ. J lost 7 bases, V lost 4 bases, and 7 bases had no gene match. This clonotype was recorded at least ten times. What was sequenced was blood, either unsorted or a sorted T cell fraction (not recorded which). The rearrangement links TRBV5-1 to TRBJ1-4, with TRBD1 matching over 7 bases. This receptor was identified in a human donor who was either an allogeneic HSCT recipient or a stem cell or donor lymphocyte infusion donor (not recorded which). It is not recorded whose cells these are; they may come from a transplant donor. The CDR3 DNA is TGCGCCAGCAGCCGGACAGGAGTCGGTGAAAAACTGTTTTTT. This codes for CASSRTGVGEKLFF.